The clone carrying this T cell receptor (beta chain) has a count of ten or more. This sample is part of a study of T-cell memory formation after mild COVID-19. MiXCR, run by TCRdb on the 5' RACE reads, gives a single entry per CDR3 protein. The sample contains under 250,000 distinct CDR3 sequences, 9.5% of which appear only once. With 3 bases removed from V and 3 bases from J, the gap between germline ends came to 8 bases. The length of the CDR3 is 13 residues. The V gene's germline CDR1 is SGHTA and CDR2 FQGNSA. This sequence joins TRBV7-2 and TRBJ2-5; D remains ambiguous. What was sequenced was PBMCs or a T cell subset sorted from them (not recorded which). This receptor was taken from a man aged 18 to 30 who had mild COVID-19 (a few samples of this study predate the infection). Cell type and time point are not known. The CDR3 DNA reads as TGTGCCAGCAGCTTTTTGGTAGAAGAGACCCAGTACTTC. It specifies CASSFLVEETQYF. The full variable domain, its missing parts supplied by reference TRBV7-2 and TRBJ2-5, is GAGVSQSPSNKVTEKGKDVELRCDPISGHTALYWYRQSLGQGLEFLIYFQGNSAPDKSGLPSDRFSAERTGGSVSTLTIQRTQQEDSAVYLCASSFLVEETQYFGPGTRLLVL.